A selection of T cell receptor beta chains follows, all from one sample in a study of control samples from healthy donors and cancer patients. The data were produced by immunoSEQ multiplex PCR, yet TCRdb's version contains in-frame clones alone and is incomplete. The sample consists of tens of thousands of clones, 88% of them appearing once. The sequencing sample was made of blood. These receptors originate from an older woman in good health. CDR3s include the opening cysteine and the closing phenylalanine or tryptophan.

TRBV10-3,TRBJ1-5,12,CAISPGDQPQHF
TRBV6-2/TRBV6-3,TRBJ2-3,12,CASSDSTDTQYF
TRBV30,TRBJ2-7,11,CAWSGGPTTYF
TRBV7-8,TRBJ1-2,13,CASSYGGRNGYTF
TRBV6-5,TRBJ2-7,12,CASSYGGGEQYF
TRBV7-6,TRBJ1-1,14,CASSPGGLNTEAFF
TRBV13,TRBJ2-1,15,CASSTTGLAGVRQFF
TRBV3-1/TRBV3-2,TRBJ1-2,14,CASSPRRGNYGYTF
TRBV4-1,TRBJ2-2,15,CAAGEGGGPPGELFF
TRBV4-1,TRBJ1-4,14,CASSQGSTNEKLFF
TRBV19,TRBJ1-1,13,CASKGQFFTEAFF
TRBV19,TRBJ1-6,15,CASTSGGLGNSPLHF
TRBV7-2,TRBJ1-6,15,CASSLNTGGNSPLHF
TRBV5-1,TRBJ1-3,16,CASSLTGTSSGNTIYF
TRBV6-2/TRBV6-3,TRBJ1-1,10,CASSYPGTSF
TRBV5-1,TRBJ2-1,17,CASSLGLLSSGGNEQFF
TRBV6-5,TRBJ1-2,13,CASSRGQGHGYTF